Below are 27 T cell receptor beta chains sequenced from a single sample in a study of technical replicates of blood from a few donors. Clones were read by immunoSEQ multiplex PCR, and TCRdb kept only the in-frame ones, dropping some. The repertoire holds more than 75,000 clones, with 96% as singletons. The material sequenced was T cells isolated from PBMCs. The receptors stem from a human donor in good health.

The chain joins TRBV11-2 to TRBJ2-1; TRBD2 matches 7 bases. V lost 1 base and J lost 2; bases outside the gene matches: 2. This CDR3 has 15 residues. Germline V CDR1 and CDR2: SGHAT, FQNNGV. CDR3 in DNA: TGTGCCAGCAGCTTAGGACTAGCTGCCTACAATGAGCAGTTCTTC. Amino acids: CASSLGLAAYNEQFF. The full variable domain, completed using reference TRBV11-2 and TRBJ2-1, is EAGVAQSPRYKIIEKRQSVAFWCNPISGHATLYWYQQILGQGPKLLIQFQNNGVVDDSQLPKDRFSAERLKGVDSTLKIQPAKLEDSAVYLCASSLGLAAYNEQFFGPGTRLTVL.

This chain uses TRBV6-5 with TRBJ2-3, with no clear D. Trimming pared 3 bases from V and 2 bases from J, leaving 6 bases between. The CDR3 covers 13 residues. Looked up from germline, CDR1 is MNHEY and CDR2 is SVGAGI. The CDR3 sequence: CASSYESTDTQYF. CDR3 bases: TGTGCCAGCAGTTATGAGTCCACAGATACGCAGTATTTT.

The CDR3 DNA reads as TGTGCCAGCAGAAGGGGATTGAACACTGAAGCTTTCTTT. Translated: CASRRGLNTEAFF. J is TRBJ1-1 and V is TRBV2; possibly TRBD1 for D (5 bases). Germline CDR1 is SNHLY and CDR2 is FYNNEI. V was trimmed by 6 bases and J by 0 bases, leaving 8 bases between them. CDR3 length: 13 amino acids.

The J gene is TRBJ1-3, the V gene TRBV7-2, with D possibly matching TRBD1 (5 bases). V gave up 1 base and J gave up 3 bases, with 16 bases separating them. Germline V CDR1 and CDR2: SGHTA, FQGNSA. This CDR3 contains 17 residues. The CDR3 DNA is TGTGCCAGCAGCTTAGATAGCGCGGGGCGCATTGGAAACACCATATATTTT. It codes for CASSLDSAGRIGNTIYF.

V is TRBV9 and J is TRBJ2-7; 10 bases are shared with TRBD2. Germline CDR1 and CDR2: SGDLS and YYNGEE. CDR3 length: 16 amino acids. V gave up 0 bases and J gave up 7 bases; unmatched junction bases: 10. The CDR3 is CASSVGVPSGSGEQYF. The CDR3 bases are TGTGCCAGCAGCGTAGGTGTGCCTAGCGGGAGCGGTGAGCAGTACTTC.

The rearrangement links TRBV5-8 to TRBJ1-2; the match to TRBD1 covers 7 bases. Germline trimming cut 4 bases from V and 4 bases from J; bases unmatched to any gene: 13. Germline loops: CDR1 SGHTS, CDR2 YDEGEE. The CDR3 covers 16 residues. The CDR3 spells CASSQVNTGASYGYTF. CDR3 DNA: TGTGCCAGCAGCCAAGTAAATACAGGGGCTTCCTATGGCTACACCTTC.

This rearrangement joins TRBV10-2 to TRBJ2-1, with 8 positions matching TRBD2. The trim removed 7 bases at V and 7 bases at J, leaving 15 bases unmatched. The CDR3 runs 16 residues. Germline V CDR1 and CDR2: WSHSY, SAAADI. Written as DNA, the CDR3 is TGCGCCAGCATTCCCTCGCGGGAGGAGGGGTCGAATGAGCAGTTCTTC. Protein sequence: CASIPSREEGSNEQFF.

This chain connects TRBV25-1 to TRBJ2-7; TRBD1 matches 7 bases. Trimming removed 3 bases from V and 9 bases from J; junction bases left unmatched: 8. The germline V gene encodes CDR1 MGHDK and CDR2 SYGVNS. This CDR3 contains 13 residues. The DNA for the CDR3 is TGTGCCAGCAGTGACTGGACAGGAATGAGGCAGTACTTC. Protein sequence: CASSDWTGMRQYF.

The sample holds one count of this clone. J is TRBJ2-7 and V is TRBV19; TRBD1 matches 9 bases. This CDR3 has 15 residues. The junction had 7 bases not matched to a gene; V was cut back by 5 bases and J by 2 bases. Germline CDR1 LNHDA, CDR2 SQIVND (reference sequence). For the CDR3, the DNA is TGTGCCAGTAGTTGGCGACAGGGGGACCCCTACGAGCAGTACTTC. Translating it yields CASSWRQGDPYEQYF.

CDR3 bases: TGTGCCAGCAGTGAACAGGGAACCGGGGAGCTGTTTTTT. The encoded protein is CASSEQGTGELFF. The chain combines TRBV6-1 with TRBJ2-2; possibly TRBD1 for D (5 bases). The CDR3 is 13 amino acids. Germline CDR1 MNHNS, CDR2 SASEGT. V lost 2 bases and J 5 bases, leaving 6 bases between the germline ends.

This clone was seen just once. The chain recombines TRBV28 with TRBJ2-7; 12 bases are shared with TRBD2. CDR1 and CDR2 (germline): MDHEN, SYDVKM. The CDR3 length is 13 residues. J lost 3 bases, V lost 10 bases, and 4 bases had no gene match. The CDR3 is CATQLAGGYEQYF. As DNA, the CDR3 is TGTGCCACCCAACTAGCGGGAGGCTACGAGCAGTACTTC.

This chain joins TRBV11-2 and TRBJ1-4, with D possibly being TRBD1 (6 bases). CDR1 and CDR2 from the germline V gene are SGHAT and FQNNGV. Trimming removed 2 bases from V and 6 bases from J, with 16 bases in between. The CDR3 totals 16 residues. The CDR3 region is CASSLFTGRRDEKLFF. In DNA form, the CDR3 reads TGTGCCAGCAGCTTATTTACAGGGCGCCGGGATGAAAAACTGTTTTTT.

This sequence joins TRBV30 and TRBJ1-3; D call uncertain. CDR3 length equals 12 residues. The V gene's germline CDR1 is GTSNPN and CDR2 SVGIG (reference sequence). V was trimmed by 6 bases and J by 4 bases, leaving 10 bases between them. CDR3 bases: TGTGCCTGCAAACAGCGGGGAAACACCATATATTTT. It translates to CACKQRGNTIYF.

The chain couples TRBV19 to TRBJ2-1; the D gene is possibly TRBD1 (5 bases). The CDR3 loop spans 15 amino acids. The V end was cut by 5 bases, the J end by 4 bases, with 15 bases between. CDR1 and CDR2 (germline): LNHDA, SQIVND (reference sequence). The CDR3 spells CASSLQAKNYNEQFF. The CDR3, as DNA: TGTGCCAGTAGTTTACAGGCCAAAAATTACAATGAGCAGTTCTTC.

The genes are TRBV28 and TRBJ2-2, with 7 nucleotides matching TRBD1. J gave up 3 bases and V 7 bases, and 5 bases lay outside the gene matches. CDR3 length: 14 residues. The germline V gene encodes CDR1 MDHEN and CDR2 SYDVKM. CDR3 sequence: CASIRGPYTGELFF. The CDR3 DNA sequence: TGTGCCAGCATAAGGGGGCCTTACACCGGGGAGCTGTTTTTT.

V gene TRBV6-5 combines with J gene TRBJ2-7, with 12 nucleotides matching TRBD2. Germline CDR1 is MNHEY and CDR2 is SVGAGI. The CDR3 contains 15 residues. V shed 2 bases, J shed 6 bases, and the junction held 5 bases outside the gene matches. This CDR3 reads CASSYPLAGGFEQYF. CDR3 bases: TGTGCCAGCAGTTACCCACTAGCGGGAGGCTTCGAGCAGTACTTC.

V is TRBV15 and J is TRBJ1-5; the D is unclear. Trimming removed 0 bases at V and 1 base at J, with 4 bases between. Germline CDR1 reads LNHNV; CDR2 reads YYDKDF (reference sequence). The CDR3 covers 14 residues. CDR3 coding DNA: TGTGCCACCAGCAGAGATAAAAGCAATCAGCCCCAGCATTTT. It yields the protein CATSRDKSNQPQHF.

The genes are TRBV5-6 and TRBJ2-7; 7 bases match TRBD1. The CDR3 sequence is 14 residues long. The germline V gene has CDR1 SGHDT and CDR2 YYEEEE. Trimming took 2 bases from V and 7 from J; bases not matched to a gene: 9. In DNA, the CDR3 is TGTGCCAGCAGCTTCGGGACAGTGGATTTGGAGCAGTACTTC. Amino acids: CASSFGTVDLEQYF.

The rearrangement joins TRBV28 to TRBJ1-2; 7 nucleotides agree with TRBD1. CDR1 is MDHEN and CDR2 is SYDVKM in the germline V gene. The CDR3 contains 15 residues. Trimming cost V 11 bases and J 8 bases; bases outside gene matches: 20. The CDR3 region has the DNA TGTGCCTGCGAACGACGGGAGACAGGGTTCAGCGGCTACACCTTC. Translating it yields CACERRETGFSGYTF.

J is TRBJ2-3 and V is TRBV7-8; 8 bases agree with TRBD2. The CDR3 is 12 residues long. Trimming removed 5 bases from V and 15 bases from J; junction bases left unmatched: 10. The germline V gene encodes CDR1 SGHVS and CDR2 FQNEAQ. CDR3 loop: CASSVTRGGPYF. The CDR3 nucleotides read TGTGCCAGCAGCGTAACCCGGGGGGGGCCCTATTTT.

The chain recombines TRBV7-3 with TRBJ2-2; no clear D. Trimming removed 0 bases from V and 0 bases from J, with 5 bases in between. The CDR3 extends over 15 amino acids. CDR1 is SGHTA, CDR2 FQGTGA, per germline. CDR3 amino acids: CASSLTSSNTGELFF. The CDR3 bases are TGTGCCAGCAGCTTAACTTCCTCGAACACCGGGGAGCTGTTTTTT.

The chain combines TRBV7-2 with TRBJ2-3; 9 nucleotides align to TRBD2. The trim removed 6 bases at V and 2 bases at J, leaving 6 bases unmatched. The germline CDR1 and CDR2 sequences are SGHTA and FQGNSA. There are 15 residues in the CDR3. CDR3 nucleotides: TGTGCCAGCAGTTGGGGACTAGCATACACAGATACGCAGTATTTT. Translation gives CASSWGLAYTDTQYF.

The chain couples TRBV4-3 to TRBJ2-7; TRBD1 agrees at 11 bases. Trimming cost V 3 bases and J 1 base; bases outside gene matches: 2. Germline V gene lookup returns CDR1 LGHNA and CDR2 YSLEER. The CDR3 contains 15 residues. CDR3 region: CASSQGTGGSYEQYF. The CDR3 DNA reads as TGCGCCAGCAGCCAGGGGACAGGGGGTTCCTACGAGCAGTACTTC.

This chain uses TRBV7-6 with TRBJ2-2; D is possibly TRBD2 (7 bases). V lost 5 bases and J lost 4, with 17 bases in between. CDR1 and CDR2 from the germline V gene are SGHVS and FNYEAQ. CDR3 size: 16 residues. The CDR3 nucleotides are TGTGCCAGCAGCCCTATGGGGGGGCCTTCCACCGGGGAGCTGTTTTTT. It encodes CASSPMGGPSTGELFF.

The J gene is TRBJ2-7, the V gene TRBV7-9; the match to TRBD2 covers 10 bases. This CDR3 has 15 amino acids. V trimming: 5 bases; J trimming: 6 bases; junction bases outside the gene matches: 10. CDR1 and CDR2 from the germline V gene are SEHNR and FQNEAQ (reference sequence). CDR3 residues: CASSGGTSDPAEQYF. CDR3 in DNA: TGTGCCAGCAGCGGAGGGACTAGCGATCCAGCCGAGCAGTACTTC.

This chain uses TRBV11-3 with TRBJ1-1, with TRBD1 identical over 9 bases. V was pared by 4 bases and J by 5 bases, with 8 bases of the junction left unmatched. Per the germline V gene, CDR1 is SGHNT and CDR2 is YENEEA. This CDR3 contains 15 residues. CDR3 protein: CASSWGQGGETEAFF. The CDR3 nucleotides read TGTGCCAGCAGCTGGGGACAGGGAGGGGAAACTGAAGCTTTCTTT. Full variable domain (outside the CDR3, taken from reference TRBV11-3 and TRBJ1-1): EAGVVQSPRYKIIEKKQPVAFWCNPISGHNTLYWYLQNLGQGPELLIRYENEEAVDDSQLPKDRFSAERLKGVDSTLKIQPAELGDSAVYLCASSWGQGGETEAFFGQGTRLTVV.

This clone came up once. The chain links TRBV21-1 to TRBJ2-2; the D call in the table, TRBD2, was not verified against the DNA. TRBV21-1 is an annotated pseudogene. CDR3 length: 15 amino acids. The CDR3 reads CASSKGLAGAGELFF. The CDR3 DNA reads as TGTGCCAGCAGCAAAGGACTAGCGGGAGCCGGGGAGCTGTTTTTT.